Listed below are T cell receptor beta chains from one sample, sequenced in a study of T-cell reconstitution after alpha-beta-depleted transplantation in children. TCRdb reprocessed the PCR reads with MiXCR, giving one entry per CDR3 protein. The table has approximately 85,000 distinct CDR3 sequences, approximately 14% seen once. The source material was PBMCs, mostly from graft donor cells, sampled 180 days after TCRalphabeta/CD19-depleted stem cell transplant. Receptor source: a male patient aged 2 to 9 who had a stem cell transplant for acute lymphoblastic leukemia, so the T cells may come from the graft donor. Both conserved end residues are part of each CDR3. Fields, in order: V gene, clone size, D gene, CDR3 length, J gene, CDR3 protein, CDR3 DNA. A D gene is named only where the DNA matches it firmly. A row's size may be missing; if present it is once, few, many or a size class.

TRBV6-4	many	TRBD1	19	TRBJ2-6	CASSPRGGQGFSGANVLTF	TGTGCCAGCAGTCCGAGGGGGGGACAGGGTTTCTCTGGGGCCAACGTCCTGACTTTC
TRBV27	few	NA	13	TRBJ1-5	CASSLSGGGAQHF	TGTGCCAGCAGTTTATCCGGCGGTGGAGCCCAGCATTTT
TRBV12-3/TRBV12-4	few	NA	15	TRBJ2-5	CASRMRSSLLETQYF	TGTGCCAGCCGGATGCGGAGTTCCTTACTAGAGACCCAGTACTTC
TRBV20-1	NA	NA	16	TRBJ1-5	CSALRPRRVSNQPQHF	TGCAGTGCCCTGCGACCTAGAAGGGTGAGCAATCAGCCCCAGCATTTT
TRBV7-2	few	NA	20	TRBJ2-4	CASSFAPIGQNLLAKNIQYF	TGTGCCAGCAGCTTTGCCCCCATTGGACAGAACCTTTTAGCCAAAAACATTCAGTACTTC
TRBV6-2/TRBV6-3	many	TRBD1	14	TRBJ2-2	CASSHPGGAGELFF	TGTGCCAGCAGTCACCCAGGGGGCGCCGGGGAGCTGTTTTTT
TRBV4-2	NA	TRBD2	17	TRBJ2-7	CASSQGLGGSFKVEQYF	TGTGCCAGCAGCCAAGGCCTGGGCGGGAGCTTTAAAGTCGAGCAGTACTTC
TRBV5-6	few	TRBD1	16	TRBJ2-7	CASSTPWDRGQHEQYF	TGTGCCAGCAGCACTCCTTGGGACAGGGGGCAGCACGAGCAGTACTTC
TRBV6-5	NA	NA	14	TRBJ1-5	CASSYSAGMGAQHF	TGTGCCAGCAGTTACTCAGCAGGGATGGGAGCCCAGCATTTT
TRBV7-7	NA	NA	13	TRBJ2-1	CASSLGLRNEQFF	TGTGCTAGCAGCCTTGGGTTGCGCAATGAGCAGTTCTTC
TRBV7-3	many	NA	13	TRBJ2-7	CASSLTPSYEQYF	TGTGCCAGCAGCTTAACTCCCAGCTACGAGCAGTACTTC
TRBV4-3	NA	NA	15	TRBJ2-2	CASSQELRGTGELFF	TGCGCCAGCAGCCAAGAGCTAAGGGGTACCGGGGAGCTGTTTTTT
TRBV4-2	NA	NA	15	TRBJ2-3	CASSQDGFYTDTQYF	TGTGCCAGCAGCCAAGATGGGTTCTACACAGATACGCAGTATTTT
TRBV28	few	NA	18	TRBJ2-7	CASSLIGDMSHARYEQYF	TGTGCCAGCAGTTTGATCGGAGACATGTCCCACGCAAGATACGAGCAGTACTTC
TRBV5-6	many	NA	15	TRBJ1-2	CASSYFAGPNYGYTF	TGTGCCAGCAGTTATTTTGCCGGGCCTAACTATGGCTACACCTTC
TRBV9	NA	NA	14	TRBJ1-1	CASSFQGRNTEAFF	TGTGCCAGCAGCTTCCAGGGACGGAACACTGAAGCTTTCTTT
TRBV7-9	few	TRBD1	15	TRBJ2-7	CASTNPRQGIHEQYF	TGTGCCAGCACCAACCCCCGACAGGGAATCCACGAGCAGTACTTC
TRBV5-1	few	NA	14	TRBJ1-3	CASSLTGTGNTIYF	TGCGCCAGCAGCTTGACAGGGACTGGAAACACCATATATTTT